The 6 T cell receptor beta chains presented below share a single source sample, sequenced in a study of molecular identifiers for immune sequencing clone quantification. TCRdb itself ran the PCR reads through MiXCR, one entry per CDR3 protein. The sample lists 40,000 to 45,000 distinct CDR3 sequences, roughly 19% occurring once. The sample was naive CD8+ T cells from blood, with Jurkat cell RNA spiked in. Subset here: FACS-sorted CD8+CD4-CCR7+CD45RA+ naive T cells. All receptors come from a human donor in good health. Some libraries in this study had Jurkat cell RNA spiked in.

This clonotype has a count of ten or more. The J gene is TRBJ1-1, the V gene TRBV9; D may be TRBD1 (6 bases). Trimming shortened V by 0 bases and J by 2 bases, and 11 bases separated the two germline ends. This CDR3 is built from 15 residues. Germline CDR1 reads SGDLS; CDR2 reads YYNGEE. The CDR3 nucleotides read TGTGCCAGCAGCGTAGATGGACAGCTTAACACTGAAGCTTTCTTT. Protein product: CASSVDGQLNTEAFF.

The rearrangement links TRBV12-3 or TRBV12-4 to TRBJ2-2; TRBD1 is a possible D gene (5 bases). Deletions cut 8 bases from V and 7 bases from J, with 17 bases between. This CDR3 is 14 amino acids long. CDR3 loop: CASSPPGALGELFF. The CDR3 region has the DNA TGTGCCAGCTCGCCCCCTGGGGCCCTCGGGGAGCTGTTTTTT.

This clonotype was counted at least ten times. CDR3 nucleotide sequence: TGCAGTGCTAGGACAGGGACCGAGCAGTACTTC. Translation: CSARTGTEQYF. The genes are TRBV20-1 and TRBJ2-7; 7 bases align to TRBD1. Germline V gene sequence: CDR1 DFQATT, CDR2 SNEGSKA (reference sequence). CDR3 size: 11 residues. The J segment lost 6 bases and the V segment lost 3 bases, leaving 2 bases of the junction unmatched.

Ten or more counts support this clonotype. The CDR3 sequence: CASSVGGGFATEAFF. The CDR3 bases are TGTGCCAGCAGCGTAGGGGGGGGCTTTGCCACTGAAGCTTTCTTT. The chain links TRBV9 to TRBJ1-1, with D tentatively TRBD1 (6 bases). This CDR3 comprises 15 residues. The germline gives CDR1 SGDLS, CDR2 YYNGEE. The V end was cut by 0 bases, the J end by 4 bases, with 13 bases between.

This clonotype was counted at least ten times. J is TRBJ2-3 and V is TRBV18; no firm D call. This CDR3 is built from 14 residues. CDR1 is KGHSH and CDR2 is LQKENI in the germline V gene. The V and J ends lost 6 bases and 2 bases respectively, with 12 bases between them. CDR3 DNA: TGTGCCAGCTCTCCTACCGGGTCCACAGATACGCAGTATTTT. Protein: CASSPTGSTDTQYF.

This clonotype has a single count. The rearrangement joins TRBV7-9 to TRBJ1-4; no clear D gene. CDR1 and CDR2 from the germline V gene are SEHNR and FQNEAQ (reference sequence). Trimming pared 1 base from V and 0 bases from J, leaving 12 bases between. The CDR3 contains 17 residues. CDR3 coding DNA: TGTGCCAGCAGCTTAGTGGGGTGGAAAGCAACTAATGAAAAACTGTTTTTT. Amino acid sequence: CASSLVGWKATNEKLFF.